This T cell receptor beta chain was identified in a study of blood T cell repertoires in COVID-19 (TCRdb year 2020). Regarding the study in general: The collaborator samples originated in the United States, Italy and Spain and spanned the acute and convalescent phases of COVID-19. The prospective study material was composed of cDNA or gDNA derived from T cells, B-cell-depleted T cells, or PBMCs. The dataset comprised deeply sampled blood TCRbeta repertoires from subjects exposed to, actively infected with, or recovered from COVID-19. The repertoires were released in a freely available public database meant as a resource for research on the immune response to SARS-CoV-2. Samples came from the ongoing ImmuneRACE study (first 160 participants) plus 1,254 subjects from 6 global collaborators. Nearly every sample came with metadata listing a de-identified subject ID, COVID-19 status, age in years and sex. Where available, HLA class I and class II types were taken from metadata supplied by the sample provider and were not determined by assay-based typing. The paper as a whole reports these results and caveats: The amount of clinical and demographic metadata varied by source and participant and was provided uncurated.

TCRbeta CDR3 regions were amplified from genomic DNA by means of the immunoSEQ Assay, a bias-controlled multiplex PCR. In the authors' own workflow: Within the assay, amplification of reference gene primers was used to estimate how many nucleated cells each sample contained. Sequence reads were collapsed and filtered to measure the absolute abundance of every unique TCRbeta CDR3 rearrangement. Productive Simpson clonality was computed per sample as the square root of Simpson's diversity index over productive rearrangements. Here the immuneACCESS table is served through TCRdb, limited to in-frame sequences with V and J called. Missing clones are a known gap in these copies; in checked studies unresolved V genes cover under half, and the rest lacks a known reason. V, J and clone size are taken as reported in that table, and D and trimming were inferred from the DNA itself. The sample includes 150,000 or so clones, with around 82% observed a single time. The top ten clonotypes cover around 4% of the sample.

In this sample, this clone turned up a few times. The specificity of this receptor is unknown. No much larger clone exists at a distance of one base, and base qualities are not known. Whole blood was collected in K2EDTA tubes by collaborating institutions according to the institutions' own protocols. Collaborator samples were shipped for TCRbeta analysis as frozen whole blood, isolated PBMCs, or DNA extracted from either sample type. In the germline V gene, CDR1 corresponds to SGHVS and CDR2 to FQNEAQ. The germline ends are 9 bases apart after V is trimmed by 5 bases and J by 4 bases. The CDR3 holds 12 amino acids from the cysteine to the phenylalanine. Just CDR3 DNA is preserved here, 36 bases in frame from base 1.

In this chain, TRBV7-8 is recombined with TRBJ2-7, with the D gene not clear enough to name. The clonotype originates from a woman aged 55-69 years with acute or convalescent COVID-19. The sample taken for sequencing was peripheral blood. DNA sequence: TGTGCCAGCAGCCCAGACACGTACGAGCAGTACTTC. This codes for CASSPDTYEQYF.